What follows is one TCR beta chain and its context. Its antigen remains unidentified. The sample belongs to a study of STAT3 mutations in large granular lymphocyte leukemia. Average productive template count per sample was 35,000 to 45,000. Measured with immunoSEQ multiplex PCR; TCRdb has only the in-frame clones, and not every one. Here the sample spans under 15,000 clones, around 85% being singletons. The ends were cut back, 7 bases at V and 4 bases at J, with 13 bases in the middle. Germline lookup yields CDR1 LNHDA and CDR2 SQIVND (reference sequence). This CDR3 is built from 13 residues. Whole-study results and caveats: Samples missed the first appearance of the clone. Every T-cell large granular lymphocyte leukemia patient had at least one immunodominant TCR beta clonotype. All newly emerging clones after therapy were STAT3 wild type.

The chain couples TRBV19 to TRBJ1-2; D uncertain. The sequence derives from a man aged 55-75 years with T-cell large granular lymphocyte leukemia. Some clones in this sample may be carry-over from other donors' samples. Material for sequencing was peripheral blood mononuclear cells. In DNA, the CDR3 is TGTGCCAGTACCTGGGAGGGAGGCTATGGCTACACCTTC. Amino acid sequence: CASTWEGGYGYTF.